These 18 T cell receptor beta chains were sequenced from one sample in a study of graft-versus-host responses after intestinal transplantation. The repertoire was sequenced with immunoSEQ multiplex PCR; TCRdb's copy has only in-frame clones and lacks some. The table lists 99,000 or so clones, roughly 90% of them singletons. Their antigens remain unidentified. This specimen consisted of unstimulated CD4+ T cells sorted from spleen or lymph node cells, obtained before intestinal transplant. The receptors here all came from a human donor who received an intestinal transplant.

This chain joins TRBV9 and TRBJ2-1; 8 nucleotides align to TRBD2. The germline CDR1 and CDR2 sequences are SGDLS and YYNGEE. Trimming at V came to 0 bases and at J to 12 bases, leaving 11 bases not matched to a gene. There are 15 residues in the CDR3. CDR3 DNA sequence: TGTGCCAGCAGCGTAGGTAGCGGGGCCGTTGGTGGGCAGTTCTTC. Translation: CASSVGSGAVGGQFF.

This clone has just one count. This sequence joins TRBV7-9 and TRBJ2-2; D ambiguous. The CDR3 covers 18 residues. V lost 3 bases, J lost 4 bases, and 21 bases lay in between. Per germline, CDR1 SEHNR and CDR2 FQNEAQ (reference sequence). The CDR3 protein is CASSFRAFRTIGTGELFF. CDR3 DNA sequence: TGTGCCAGCAGCTTCCGGGCTTTCCGGACCATAGGCACCGGGGAGCTGTTTTTT.

The chain couples TRBV5-1 to TRBJ2-3, with TRBD2 matching over 8 bases. The CDR3 has 15 residues. The trim removed 4 bases at V and 3 bases at J, leaving 7 bases unmatched. CDR1 is SGHRS, CDR2 YFSETQ, per germline. The CDR3 coding sequence is TGCGCCAGCAGCCGGGGGACTAGGGCGACAGATACGCAGTATTTT. Its translation: CASSRGTRATDTQYF.

The genes are TRBV6-5 and TRBJ1-5; D possibly corresponds to TRBD1 (6 bases). Deletions cut 4 bases from V and 4 bases from J, with 11 bases between. Germline CDR1 is MNHEY and CDR2 is SVGAGI. This CDR3 region has 14 residues. The CDR3 DNA sequence: TGTGCCAGCAGTTTTACAGGGACGAATCAGCCCCAGCATTTT. This gives the protein CASSFTGTNQPQHF.

This clone has more than one count but fewer than ten. V and J are TRBV4-1 and TRBJ2-4, with D unclear. The CDR3 is made up of 16 amino acids. Between the trimmed V and J ends, which lost 5 bases and 0 bases, there was a span of 14 bases. Germline CDR1 and CDR2: MGHRA and YSYEKL. CDR3 DNA sequence: TGCGCCAGCAGCAAGGGAATCACTCTAGCCAAAAACATTCAGTACTTC. This translates into CASSKGITLAKNIQYF.

The chain uses TRBV6-1 and TRBJ2-4; 10 bases align to TRBD1. Trimming took 6 bases from V and 7 from J; bases not matched to a gene: 6. Germline assignment: CDR1 MNHNS and CDR2 SASEGT. The CDR3 loop spans 14 amino acids. The CDR3 here is CASSQRDRGNIQYF. In nucleotides, the CDR3 is TGTGCCAGCAGCCAACGGGACAGGGGTAACATTCAGTACTTC.

The V call is TRBV2, the J call TRBJ2-7; D may be TRBD1 (5 bases). Germline V gives CDR1 SNHLY, CDR2 FYNNEI. V was shortened by 7 bases and J by 2 bases, with 9 bases between the two germline ends. The CDR3 consists of 12 residues. The CDR3 DNA reads TGTGCCAGCACATGGACAACCTACGAGCAGTACTTC. It translates to CASTWTTYEQYF.

The chain uses TRBV21-1 and TRBJ1-6; no check of the table's D call, TRBD1, against the DNA was made. TRBV21-1 is annotated as a pseudogene. This CDR3 is built from 16 residues. CDR3 sequence reads: CASSLDRGPYNSPLHF. CDR3 nucleotides: TGTGCCAGCAGCCTGGACAGGGGGCCCTATAATTCACCCCTCCACTTT.

The rearrangement joins TRBV7-6 to TRBJ1-3; D not certain. Trimming took off 5 bases at V and 4 bases at J, with 15 bases between the two ends. Germline CDR1 reads SGHVS; CDR2 reads FNYEAQ. The CDR3 has 15 residues. The CDR3 sequence is CASSAQTGPGNTIYF. DNA for the CDR3: TGTGCCAGCAGCGCACAAACCGGACCGGGAAACACCATATATTTT.

The chain employs TRBV7-9 and TRBJ1-1; no reliable D call. Germline V gene sequence: CDR1 SEHNR, CDR2 FQNEAQ (reference sequence). CDR3 size: 11 residues. V was shortened by 6 bases and J by 8 bases, with 10 bases between the two germline ends. The CDR3 reads CASSRTLEAFF. As DNA, the CDR3 is TGTGCCAGCAGTCGGACCTTGGAAGCTTTCTTT.

This chain connects TRBV7-9 to TRBJ2-1; 14 nucleotides match TRBD2. Per the germline V gene, CDR1 is SEHNR and CDR2 is FQNEAQ (reference sequence). The CDR3 spans 16 residues. V lost 0 bases and J lost 6; bases outside the gene matches: 1. The CDR3 spells CASSLAGTSGSNEQFF. CDR3 in DNA: TGTGCCAGCAGCTTAGCCGGGACTAGCGGGAGCAATGAGCAGTTCTTC. Drawing the rest from reference TRBV7-9 and TRBJ2-1, the complete variable domain is DTGVSQNPRHKITKRGQNVTFRCDPISEHNRLYWYRQTLGQGPEFLTYFQNEAQLEKSRLLSDRFSAERPKGSFSTLEIQRTEQGDSAMYLCASSLAGTSGSNEQFFGPGTRLTVL.

The chain joins TRBV28 to TRBJ2-1; 10 bases map to TRBD2. Germline CDR1 reads MDHEN; CDR2 reads SYDVKM. The CDR3 consists of 14 residues. V was pared by 8 bases and J by 8 bases, with 9 bases of the junction left unmatched. The CDR3 coding sequence is TGTGCCAGCGGGCCAGCGGGAGGGCCGTATGAGCAGTTCTTC. As protein: CASGPAGGPYEQFF.

This clone was seen just once. The sample carries other DNA sequences with the same CDR3. V is TRBV7-2 and J is TRBJ1-1, with 7 bases identical to TRBD1. CDR1 is SGHTA and CDR2 is FQGNSA in the germline V gene. CDR3 size: 14 residues. V trimming: 1 base; J trimming: 2 bases; junction bases outside the gene matches: 1. CDR3 nucleotides: TGTGCCAGCAGCTTAGACAGGGGTAACACTGAAGCTTTCTTT. It encodes CASSLDRGNTEAFF. The full variable domain, completed using reference TRBV7-2 and TRBJ1-1, is GAGVSQSPSNKVTEKGKDVELRCDPISGHTALYWYRQSLGQGLEFLIYFQGNSAPDKSGLPSDRFSAERTGGSVSTLTIQRTQQEDSAVYLCASSLDRGNTEAFFGQGTRLTVV.

This clone occurred a few times. J is TRBJ1-1 and V is TRBV6-1, with a possible D match to TRBD1 (5 bases). The V end lost 6 bases, the J end lost 3 bases, and 11 bases lay between the germline ends. Looked up from germline, CDR1 is MNHNS and CDR2 is SASEGT. The CDR3 extends over 13 amino acids. The DNA of the CDR3 is TGTGCCAGCAGCGTCAGGGTTGACACTGAAGCTTTCTTT. Protein sequence: CASSVRVDTEAFF.

As DNA, the CDR3 is TGTGCCAGCAGGAACAGGGTAGCTAACTATGGCTACACCTTC. It encodes CASRNRVANYGYTF. This chain links TRBV6-5 with TRBJ1-2; the D gene is possibly TRBD1 (6 bases). Between the trimmed V and J ends, which lost 6 bases and 0 bases, there was a span of 11 bases. The CDR3 consists of 14 residues. Looked up from germline, CDR1 is MNHEY and CDR2 is SVGAGI.

The table lists this clone with a few counts. The chain joins TRBV6-1 to TRBJ1-5; D is uncertain. CDR1 is MNHNS, CDR2 SASEGT, per germline. Trimming removed 6 bases from V and 3 bases from J, with 9 bases in between. This CDR3 spans 13 amino acids. The CDR3 bases are TGTGCCAGCAGGAGGGAGATCAATCAGCCCCAGCATTTT. This encodes CASRREINQPQHF.

This clone was counted a few times. This sequence joins TRBV6-5 and TRBJ1-4; 8 nucleotides align to TRBD1. CDR1 is MNHEY and CDR2 is SVGAGI in the germline V gene. This CDR3 has 15 residues. V lost 5 bases, J lost 7 bases, and 9 bases stayed unmatched. CDR3 in amino acids: CASSGQGGTAEKLFF. CDR3 nucleotides: TGTGCCAGCAGTGGACAGGGAGGGACGGCTGAAAAACTGTTTTTT.

The V call is TRBV2, the J call TRBJ2-1, with 14 bases lining up with TRBD2. CDR1 is SNHLY, CDR2 FYNNEI, per germline. V trimming: 6 bases; J trimming: 7 bases; junction bases outside the gene matches: 8. The CDR3 has 16 residues. Written as DNA, the CDR3 is TGTGCCAGCAGGAGGGGGACTAGCGGGGGAGGAAATGAGCAGTTCTTC. Its translation is CASRRGTSGGGNEQFF. Supplemented by reference TRBV2 and TRBJ2-1, the full variable domain reads EPEVTQTPSHQVTQMGQEVILRCVPISNHLYFYWYRQILGQKVEFLVSFYNNEISEKSEIFDDQFSVERPDGSNFTLKIRSTKLEDSAMYFCASRRGTSGGGNEQFFGPGTRLTVL.